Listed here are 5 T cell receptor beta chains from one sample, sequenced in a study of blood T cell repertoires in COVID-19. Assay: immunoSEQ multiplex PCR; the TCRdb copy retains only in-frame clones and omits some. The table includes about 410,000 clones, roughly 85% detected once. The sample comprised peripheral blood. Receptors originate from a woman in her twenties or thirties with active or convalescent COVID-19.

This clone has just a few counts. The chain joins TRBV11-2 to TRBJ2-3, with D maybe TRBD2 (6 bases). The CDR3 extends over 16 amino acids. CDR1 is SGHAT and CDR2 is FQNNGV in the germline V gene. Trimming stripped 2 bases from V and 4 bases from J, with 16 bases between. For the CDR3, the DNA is TGTGCCAGCAGCTTACTTCCAGGAGGGTTCGCAGATACGCAGTATTTT. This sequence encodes CASSLLPGGFADTQYF.

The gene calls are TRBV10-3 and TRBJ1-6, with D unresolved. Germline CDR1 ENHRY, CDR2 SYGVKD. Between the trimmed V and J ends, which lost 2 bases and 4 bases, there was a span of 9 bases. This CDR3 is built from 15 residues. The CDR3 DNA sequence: TGTGCCATCAGTGAGGTAGAAAGTTATAATTCACCCCTCCACTTT. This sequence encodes CAISEVESYNSPLHF.

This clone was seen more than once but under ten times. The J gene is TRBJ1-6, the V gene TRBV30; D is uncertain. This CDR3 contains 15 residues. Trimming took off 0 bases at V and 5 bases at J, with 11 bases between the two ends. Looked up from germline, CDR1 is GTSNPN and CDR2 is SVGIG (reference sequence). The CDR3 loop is CAWSVLGADNSPLHF. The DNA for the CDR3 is TGTGCCTGGAGTGTATTAGGAGCAGATAATTCACCCCTCCACTTT.

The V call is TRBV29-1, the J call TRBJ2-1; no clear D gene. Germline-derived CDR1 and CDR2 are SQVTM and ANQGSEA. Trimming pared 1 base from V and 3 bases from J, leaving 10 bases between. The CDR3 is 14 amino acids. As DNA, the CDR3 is TGCAGCGTTGAAGGAGCGCGGCTCTACAATGAGCAGTTCTTC. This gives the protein CSVEGARLYNEQFF.

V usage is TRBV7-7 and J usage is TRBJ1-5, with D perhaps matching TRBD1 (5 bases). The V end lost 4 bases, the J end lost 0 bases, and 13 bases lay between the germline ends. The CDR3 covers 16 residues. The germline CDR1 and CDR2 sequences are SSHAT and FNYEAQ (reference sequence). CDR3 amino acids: CASSSGRRNSNQPQHF. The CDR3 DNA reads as TGTGCCAGCAGCTCAGGGCGCCGGAATAGCAATCAGCCCCAGCATTTT.